Listed below are T cell receptor beta chains from one sample, sequenced in a study of T-cell memory formation after mild COVID-19. Each CDR3 protein is one row after TCRdb ran MiXCR on the 5' RACE reads. Among hundreds of thousands of distinct CDR3 sequences listed, 15% were seen once. The material sequenced was PBMCs or a T cell subset sorted from them (not recorded which). The receptors shown here come from an adult woman who had mild COVID-19 (a few samples of this study predate the infection). Cell type and time point are not known. Both conserved end residues are part of each CDR3. D genes are given only for firm matches. Rows may omit the clone size; those that give it use once, few, many or a size class.

cdr3_aa: CASTTLGGWDEQFF; cdr3_nt: TGTGCCAGCACCACCCTTGGGGGCTGGGATGAGCAGTTCTTC; clone_size: .; v_call: TRBV7-2; d_call: .; j_call: TRBJ2-1
cdr3_aa: CASSRETYGYTF; cdr3_nt: TGTGCCAGCAGCCGCGAGACCTATGGCTACACCTTC; clone_size: .; v_call: TRBV2; d_call: .; j_call: TRBJ1-2
cdr3_aa: CATIPAAATTQYF; cdr3_nt: TGTGCCACAATTCCAGCGGCGGCAACAACCCAGTACTTC; clone_size: few; v_call: TRBV25-1; d_call: .; j_call: TRBJ2-5
cdr3_aa: CSARSGRGSLEQYF; cdr3_nt: TGCAGTGCTAGGAGCGGGAGGGGTTCTCTCGAGCAGTACTTC; clone_size: .; v_call: TRBV20-1; d_call: TRBD2; j_call: TRBJ2-7
cdr3_aa: CASRPAGLAGAPDTQYF; cdr3_nt: TGTGCCAGCAGACCAGCAGGACTAGCGGGAGCCCCAGATACGCAGTATTTT; clone_size: .; v_call: TRBV7-2; d_call: TRBD2; j_call: TRBJ2-3
cdr3_aa: CASRPGGTGELFF; cdr3_nt: TGTGCCAGCAGACCAGGCGGCACCGGGGAGCTGTTTTTT; clone_size: .; v_call: TRBV3-1; d_call: .; j_call: TRBJ2-2
cdr3_aa: CSAWRVDTGELFF; cdr3_nt: TGCAGTGCTTGGAGGGTTGACACCGGGGAGCTGTTTTTT; clone_size: .; v_call: TRBV20-1; d_call: .; j_call: TRBJ2-2
cdr3_aa: CASSLTGDGSYEQYF; cdr3_nt: TGTGCCAGCAGCTTAACGGGGGACGGCTCCTACGAGCAGTACTTC; clone_size: few; v_call: TRBV7-3; d_call: .; j_call: TRBJ2-7
cdr3_aa: CASSLRDRAINEQFF; cdr3_nt: TGCGCCAGCAGCTTGAGGGACAGGGCGATCAATGAGCAGTTCTTC; clone_size: .; v_call: TRBV5-1; d_call: TRBD1; j_call: TRBJ2-1
cdr3_aa: CASSLRTGTSWGRYGYTF; cdr3_nt: TGTGCCAGCAGTTTAAGGACAGGGACCTCGTGGGGTAGATATGGCTACACCTTC; clone_size: few; v_call: TRBV12-3/TRBV12-4; d_call: TRBD1; j_call: TRBJ1-2
cdr3_aa: CASSQEAGELFF; cdr3_nt: TGCGCCAGCAGCCAAGAAGCCGGGGAGCTGTTTTTT; clone_size: .; v_call: TRBV4-1; d_call: .; j_call: TRBJ2-2
cdr3_aa: CASSSRTGGPGGNQPQHF; cdr3_nt: TGTGCCAGCAGCTCTCGGACAGGGGGCCCCGGGGGCAATCAGCCCCAGCATTTT; clone_size: .; v_call: TRBV5-5; d_call: TRBD1; j_call: TRBJ1-5
cdr3_aa: CASSEDRGLTGELFF; cdr3_nt: TGTGCCAGCAGCGAGGACAGGGGGCTCACCGGGGAGCTGTTTTTT; clone_size: many; v_call: TRBV12-3/TRBV12-4; d_call: TRBD1; j_call: TRBJ2-2
cdr3_aa: CASSPGPWDTQYF; cdr3_nt: TGTGCCAGCAGCCCCGGACCCTGGGATACGCAGTATTTT; clone_size: .; v_call: TRBV9; d_call: .; j_call: TRBJ2-3
cdr3_aa: CASSLATRGKGPDTQYF; cdr3_nt: TGTGCCAGCAGTTTAGCGACCCGCGGGAAAGGCCCAGATACGCAGTATTTT; clone_size: .; v_call: TRBV12-3/TRBV12-4; d_call: .; j_call: TRBJ2-3
cdr3_aa: CASSPQGGEQYF; cdr3_nt: TGTGCCAGCAGCCCCCAGGGGGGCGAGCAGTACTTC; clone_size: many; v_call: TRBV3-1; d_call: .; j_call: TRBJ2-7
cdr3_aa: CASRVSHLNTEAFF; cdr3_nt: TGTGCCAGCAGAGTTAGTCACCTGAACACTGAAGCTTTCTTT; clone_size: few; v_call: TRBV12-3/TRBV12-4; d_call: .; j_call: TRBJ1-1
cdr3_aa: CASSLARRTDTQYF; cdr3_nt: TGTGCCAGCAGCTTAGCCAGGCGCACAGATACGCAGTATTTT; clone_size: many; v_call: TRBV7-2; d_call: .; j_call: TRBJ2-3
cdr3_aa: CASSPQSQSSYEQYF; cdr3_nt: TGTGCCAGCTCACCACAGAGTCAGAGCTCCTACGAGCAGTACTTC; clone_size: .; v_call: TRBV18; d_call: .; j_call: TRBJ2-7
cdr3_aa: CASSIQQGTGNTIYF; cdr3_nt: TGTGCCAGTAGTATCCAACAGGGGACTGGAAACACCATATATTTT; clone_size: few; v_call: TRBV19; d_call: TRBD1; j_call: TRBJ1-3
cdr3_aa: CASRPPVSSGNTIYF; cdr3_nt: TGTGCCAGCAGGCCACCCGTAAGCTCTGGAAACACCATATATTTT; clone_size: .; v_call: TRBV6-1; d_call: .; j_call: TRBJ1-3
cdr3_aa: CASSPTNGGKTDTQYF; cdr3_nt: TGCGCCAGCAGCCCCACAAACGGCGGGAAAACAGATACGCAGTATTTT; clone_size: .; v_call: TRBV4-3; d_call: .; j_call: TRBJ2-3
cdr3_aa: CASSQGQTYEQYF; cdr3_nt: TGTGCCAGCTCACAAGGACAAACCTACGAGCAGTACTTC; clone_size: few; v_call: TRBV18; d_call: .; j_call: TRBJ2-7
cdr3_aa: CSVSGLAVNTGELFF; cdr3_nt: TGCAGCGTCTCTGGACTAGCGGTAAACACCGGGGAGCTGTTTTTT; clone_size: many; v_call: TRBV29-1; d_call: TRBD2; j_call: TRBJ2-2
cdr3_aa: CAIRQGSVTQYF; cdr3_nt: TGTGCCATAAGACAGGGGTCAGTGACCCAGTACTTC; clone_size: once; v_call: TRBV7-2; d_call: TRBD1; j_call: TRBJ2-5
cdr3_aa: CASSFGQGRTEAFF; cdr3_nt: TGTGCCAGCAGCTTCGGACAGGGTCGGACTGAAGCTTTCTTT; clone_size: many; v_call: TRBV7-2; d_call: TRBD1; j_call: TRBJ1-1
cdr3_aa: CASSPALSNIQYF; cdr3_nt: TGTGCCAGCTCACCAGCGCTGAGTAACATTCAGTACTTC; clone_size: many; v_call: TRBV18; d_call: .; j_call: TRBJ2-4
cdr3_aa: CSARVGGNYGYTF; cdr3_nt: TGCAGTGCTAGAGTAGGGGGAAACTATGGCTACACCTTC; clone_size: .; v_call: TRBV20-1; d_call: .; j_call: TRBJ1-2
cdr3_aa: CASSQEEHRGRSEKLFF; cdr3_nt: TGCGCCAGCAGCCAAGAGGAGCACAGGGGGCGTAGTGAAAAACTGTTTTTT; clone_size: .; v_call: TRBV4-3; d_call: TRBD1; j_call: TRBJ1-4
cdr3_aa: CASSHQRDPYNEQFF; cdr3_nt: TGCGCCAGCAGCCATCAGCGGGACCCCTACAATGAGCAGTTCTTC; clone_size: few; v_call: TRBV4-1; d_call: TRBD2; j_call: TRBJ2-1
cdr3_aa: CASSLTTSGKYNEQFF; cdr3_nt: TGTGCCAGCAGTTTAACGACTAGCGGGAAATACAATGAGCAGTTCTTC; clone_size: .; v_call: TRBV28; d_call: TRBD2; j_call: TRBJ2-1
cdr3_aa: CASSFREKIYEQYF; cdr3_nt: TGTGCCAGCAGCTTCCGGGAAAAGATCTACGAGCAGTACTTC; clone_size: few; v_call: TRBV7-2; d_call: .; j_call: TRBJ2-7
cdr3_aa: CASSQDGLGLADDTYEQYF; cdr3_nt: TGTGCCAGCAGCCAAGATGGCCTGGGTTTAGCGGATGATACCTACGAGCAGTACTTC; clone_size: few; v_call: TRBV4-2; d_call: .; j_call: TRBJ2-7
cdr3_aa: CASSRRADRLYEQYF; cdr3_nt: TGTGCCAGCAGTCGAAGGGCCGACAGGCTATACGAGCAGTACTTC; clone_size: .; v_call: TRBV6-5; d_call: .; j_call: TRBJ2-7
cdr3_aa: CASSKEDRRTYEQYF; cdr3_nt: TGTGCCAGCAGTAAGGAGGACAGGAGAACCTACGAGCAGTACTTC; clone_size: few; v_call: TRBV9; d_call: TRBD1; j_call: TRBJ2-7
cdr3_aa: CASSFAGGSNQPQHF; cdr3_nt: TGTGCCAGCAGTTTCGCAGGGGGGAGCAATCAGCCCCAGCATTTT; clone_size: few; v_call: TRBV12-3/TRBV12-4; d_call: TRBD1; j_call: TRBJ1-5
cdr3_aa: CATSLPSTDTQYF; cdr3_nt: TGTGCCACCAGTTTACCTAGCACAGATACGCAGTATTTT; clone_size: .; v_call: TRBV24-1; d_call: .; j_call: TRBJ2-3
cdr3_aa: CASSKLSYEQYF; cdr3_nt: TGTGCCAGCAGTAAACTCTCCTACGAGCAGTACTTC; clone_size: many; v_call: TRBV12-3/TRBV12-4; d_call: .; j_call: TRBJ2-7